One sample yielded the 4 T cell receptor beta chains listed below, sequenced in a study of T cells in Graves' hyperthyroidism and ophthalmopathy (dated by TCRdb to between 2017 and 2020). Library method: multiplex PCR. Sequencing relied on an Illumina HiSeq 2000. Amplification of TCR beta CDR3 regions was carried out from RNA transcripts. For the first round of RT-PCR on the TCR CDR3, the HTBI primer set was used together with the Qiagen OneStep RT-PCR kit. TCRdb took the public reads, trimmed them with fastp at Q25, ran MiXCR for clone calling and kept in-frame beta chains. CDR3 protein duplicates are merged, each entry listing the most common genes and DNA. The sample table records roughly 240,000 distinct CDR3 sequences; almost 25% of these occur just once. Approximately 35% of the sample is held by the ten biggest clonotypes. Sequencing was carried out using blood. The origin of the receptors is a woman in her 40s with Graves' ophthalmopathy.

The table lists this clonotype with many counts. This chain links TRBV6-5 with TRBJ2-5; TRBD1 aligns across 8 bases. The CDR3 length is 15 residues. V was pared by 9 bases and J by 1 base, with 10 bases of the junction left unmatched. The germline V gene has CDR1 MNHEY and CDR2 SVGAGI. The CDR3 sequence is CARKLRQGRQETQYF. In DNA, the CDR3 is TGTGCCAGAAAACTACGACAGGGGCGCCAAGAGACCCAGTACTTC.

This clonotype was seen repeatedly, ten times or more. CDR3 nucleotides: TGTGCCAGCTCACCAGAGGCCCCTAGCGGGAGATACGAGCAGTACTTC. Protein sequence: CASSPEAPSGRYEQYF. This chain joins TRBV18 and TRBJ2-7; TRBD2 matches 10 bases. The CDR3 covers 16 residues. Germline lookup yields CDR1 KGHSH and CDR2 LQKENI. V shed 2 bases, J shed 4 bases, and the junction held 8 bases outside the gene matches.

There are many counts of this clonotype. The chain is built from TRBV3-1 and TRBJ2-7, with D possibly matching TRBD1 (5 bases). CDR1 is LGHDT and CDR2 is YNNKEL in the germline V gene (reference sequence). CDR3 length: 15 residues. V shed 4 bases and J shed 0 bases, with 13 bases lying between them. The CDR3 DNA reads TGTGCCAGCAGCCCCGGACACCAGAGCTCCTACGAGCAGTACTTC. Its protein product is CASSPGHQSSYEQYF.

This clonotype has at least ten counts. V is TRBV5-1 and J is TRBJ2-7; 8 bases line up with TRBD1. V lost 5 bases and J lost 2; bases outside the gene matches: 6. Per the germline V gene, CDR1 is SGHRS and CDR2 is YFSETQ. The CDR3 is 14 residues long. The CDR3: CASRRDRNPYEQYF. CDR3 in DNA: TGCGCCAGCAGGAGGGACAGGAACCCCTACGAGCAGTACTTC.